The next 31 T cell receptor beta chains were all read from a single sample in a study of control samples from healthy donors and cancer patients (dated by TCRdb to the early 2020s). Library creation used the immunoSEQ multiplex PCR assay. The table comes from immuneACCESS by way of TCRdb, which keeps in-frame sequences with V and J called. Part of the clones is missing from these tables; in studies checked, under half for an unresolved V gene and the rest for unknown reasons. For this sample the table gives about 120,000 clones, of which more than 75% were detected only once. 2% to 3% of the sample belongs to the ten largest clones. Sequenced material: blood. Source of these receptors: a woman between 65 and 79 years old in good health.

V usage is TRBV7-9 and J usage is TRBJ1-2; 9 bases are a match to TRBD1. CDR3 length: 15 residues. The V gene end was trimmed by 1 base and the J gene end by 4 bases; junction bases not matched to a gene: 4. Germline V lookup: CDR1 SEHNR, CDR2 FQNEAQ (reference sequence). CDR3 sequence (DNA): TGTGCCAGCAGCTTAGGGGACAGGGTGGCCTATGGCTACACCTTC. It is translated as CASSLGDRVAYGYTF.

The J gene is TRBJ2-7, the V gene TRBV27; D unclear. V lost 4 bases and J lost 2, with 6 bases in between. CDR1 is MNHEY and CDR2 is SMNVEV in the germline V gene (reference sequence). The CDR3 has 12 amino acids. The chain's CDR3 is CASSSTPYEQYF. The CDR3 DNA reads TGTGCCAGCAGTTCTACCCCCTACGAGCAGTACTTC.

The chain is built from TRBV29-1 and TRBJ2-5; the D gene is possibly TRBD1 (6 bases). There are 13 residues in the CDR3. V was shortened by 2 bases and J by 5 bases, with 12 bases between the two germline ends. Germline CDR1 and CDR2: SQVTM and ANQGSEA. This CDR3 reads CSVEQGKRETQYF. The CDR3 DNA is TGCAGCGTTGAACAGGGGAAACGCGAGACCCAGTACTTC.

This clone was counted a single time. V usage is TRBV5-5 and J usage is TRBJ1-1; unclear D gene. V gave up 0 bases and J gave up 3 bases, with 6 bases separating them. CDR3 length: 13 amino acids. Germline V gene data show CDR1 as SGHKS and CDR2 as YYEKEE (reference sequence). CDR3 protein: CASSLVGHTEAFF. The DNA of the CDR3 is TGTGCCAGCAGCTTGGTGGGTCACACTGAAGCTTTCTTT.

This clone was recorded only once. The junction departs from germline at one end; a sequencing error may be responsible. The chain couples TRBV29-1 to TRBJ1-2, with D hard to call. CDR1 is SQVTM and CDR2 is ANQGSEA in the germline V gene. This CDR3 contains 11 residues. CDR3 region: CSAGGSVGYAF. The CDR3 DNA reads as TGCAGCGCCGGTGGATCAGTAGGCTACGCCTTC.

J is TRBJ1-4 and V is TRBV2, with a possible D match to TRBD1 (5 bases). The V and J ends lost 8 bases and 8 bases respectively, with 18 bases between them. This CDR3 is built from 14 residues. Germline CDR1 is SNHLY and CDR2 is FYNNEI. CDR3 loop: CASLYRGPREKLFF. The CDR3 region has the DNA TGTGCCAGCCTTTATAGGGGCCCGAGGGAAAAACTGTTTTTT. The full variable domain, its missing parts supplied by reference TRBV2 and TRBJ1-4, is EPEVTQTPSHQVTQMGQEVILRCVPISNHLYFYWYRQILGQKVEFLVSFYNNEISEKSEIFDDQFSVERPDGSNFTLKIRSTKLEDSAMYFCASLYRGPREKLFFGSGTQLSVL.

The chain employs TRBV19 and TRBJ1-4; 10 nucleotides line up with TRBD1. V lost 5 bases and J lost 8; bases outside the gene matches: 8. Germline V CDR1 and CDR2: LNHDA, SQIVND (reference sequence). This CDR3 is built from 15 residues. The CDR3 here is CASSFPTGGKEKLFF. The CDR3 DNA reads TGTGCCAGTAGTTTCCCGACAGGGGGCAAGGAAAAACTGTTTTTT.

To note about this clone: The sample holds other DNA sequences that translate to the same CDR3. The chain recombines TRBV5-1 with TRBJ1-2; 7 positions agree with TRBD1. Germline assignment: CDR1 SGHRS and CDR2 YFSETQ. The ends lost 4 bases at V and 3 bases at J; junction bases unmatched: 6. This CDR3 spans 14 amino acids. In DNA form, the CDR3 reads TGCGCCAGCAGCAGTCCTGACAGGGACTATGGCTACACCTTC. This encodes CASSSPDRDYGYTF.

About this clone: The sample holds other DNA sequences that translate to the same CDR3. V gene TRBV6-5 combines with J gene TRBJ2-3, with D perhaps TRBD2 (7 bases). The CDR3 has 14 residues. Trimming took 9 bases from V and 3 from J, leaving 16 bases between them. The V gene's germline CDR1 is MNHEY and CDR2 SVGAGI. The CDR3 DNA follows: TGTGCCAGTAGGGGGGGGGCGTGGACAGATACGCAGTATTTT. It yields the protein CASRGGAWTDTQYF.

This clone occurred once. The rearrangement joins TRBV15 to TRBJ2-5; the D gene could be TRBD1 or TRBD2 (6 bases each). Trimming removed 5 bases at V and 2 bases at J, with 12 bases between. The CDR3 length is 14 residues. Germline V gene data show CDR1 as LNHNV and CDR2 as YYDKDF (reference sequence). DNA for the CDR3: TGTGCCACCAGCGGCAGGGGAGGTCAAGAGACCCAGTACTTC. Protein sequence: CATSGRGGQETQYF.

V usage is TRBV5-1 and J usage is TRBJ2-3; 13 bases are a match to TRBD2. This CDR3 is built from 17 residues. J lost 2 bases, V lost 0 bases, and 3 bases had no gene match. Germline assignment: CDR1 SGHRS and CDR2 YFSETQ. CDR3 in DNA: TGCGCCAGCAGCTTGGAGACTAGCGGGGGGCCCACAGATACGCAGTATTTT. Its translation: CASSLETSGGPTDTQYF.

This clone was seen only a few times. The chain is built from TRBV14 and TRBJ2-1; D remains unclear. The CDR3 consists of 16 residues. The V end lost 1 base, the J end lost 2 bases, and 12 bases lay between the germline ends. The germline V gene encodes CDR1 SGHDN and CDR2 FVKESK. Here the CDR3 reads CASSQVVGPTYNEQFF. The CDR3 bases are TGTGCCAGCAGCCAAGTTGTCGGACCGACCTACAATGAGCAGTTCTTC.

This clone was counted only a few times. This probably arose from a read error, given a far larger clone one base away. This chain uses TRBV7-9 with TRBJ1-1, with D hard to call. V gave up 1 base and J gave up 0 bases, with 3 bases separating them. This CDR3 region has 13 residues. From germline, CDR1 is SEHNR and CDR2 FQNEAQ (reference sequence). The CDR3 nucleotides read TGTGCCAGCAGCTTAGACATGAACACTGAAGCTTTCTTT. Residues: CASSLDMNTEAFF.

V and J are TRBV27 and TRBJ2-7; either TRBD1 or TRBD2 may supply D (5 bases each). Trimming pared 6 bases from V and 5 bases from J, leaving 17 bases between. Germline-derived CDR1 and CDR2 are MNHEY and SMNVEV (reference sequence). This CDR3 comprises 14 residues. The CDR3 sequence: CASRPQGGTHEQYF. The CDR3 bases are TGTGCCAGCAGACCCCAGGGTGGGACCCACGAGCAGTACTTC.

The chain is built from TRBV5-4 and TRBJ1-2; TRBD1 might be the D (6 bases). The CDR3 extends over 13 amino acids. Germline-derived CDR1 and CDR2 are SGHNT and YYREEE (reference sequence). Trimming cost V 4 bases and J 8 bases, with 15 bases left between them. CDR3 bases: TGTGCCAGCAGCCTAAACAGGGAAAGGGGCTACACCTTC. Its protein product is CASSLNRERGYTF. Based on the CDR3 plus reference TRBV5-4 and TRBJ1-2, the full variable domain is ETGVTQSPTHLIKTRGQQVTLRCSSQSGHNTVSWYQQALGQGPQFIFQYYREEENGRGNFPPRFSGLQFPNYSSELNVNALELDDSALYLCASSLNRERGYTFGSGTRLTVV.

The chain employs TRBV13 and TRBJ1-5; D perhaps matches TRBD1 (6 bases). In germline, CDR1 is PRHDT, CDR2 FYEKMQ (reference sequence). CDR3 length: 15 residues. Trimming left V 0 bases short and J 4 bases short, with 10 bases between. In DNA, the CDR3 is TGTGCCAGCAGCTTAGGTGGACAGTCTAATCAGCCCCAGCATTTT. Translating gives CASSLGGQSNQPQHF.

The chain uses TRBV27 and TRBJ1-6; weak D call: TRBD1 (5 bases). The CDR3 extends over 17 amino acids. Trimming removed 6 bases at V and 8 bases at J, with 23 bases between. The germline CDR1 and CDR2 sequences are MNHEY and SMNVEV (reference sequence). The CDR3 DNA reads as TGTGCCAGCAGGCTACCGGCTAAGGACACCCGGGATTCACCCCTCCACTTT. Its protein is CASRLPAKDTRDSPLHF.

V and J are TRBV4-1 and TRBJ1-5, with TRBD1 matching 7 bases. The CDR3 spans 16 residues. V gave up 0 bases and J gave up 5 bases; unmatched junction bases: 7. CDR1 MGHRA and CDR2 YSYEKL come from the germline V gene. The CDR3 DNA is TGCGCCAGCAGCCAAGATAGGGCAGGGGGATATCAGCCCCAGCATTTT. Its translation: CASSQDRAGGYQPQHF.

The chain links TRBV19 to TRBJ1-1; D might be TRBD1 (6 bases). This CDR3 is 14 amino acids long. The ends were cut back, 5 bases at V and 4 bases at J, with 14 bases in the middle. From germline, CDR1 is LNHDA and CDR2 SQIVND (reference sequence). This CDR3 is CASSLQGFGTEAFF. The CDR3 DNA reads as TGTGCCAGTAGTCTCCAGGGGTTCGGCACTGAAGCTTTCTTT.

This clone showed up just once. The V gene is TRBV5-4, the J gene TRBJ2-2, with TRBD2 matching over 11 bases. Germline values: CDR1 SGHNT, CDR2 YYREEE (reference sequence). The J segment lost 5 bases and the V segment lost 4 bases, leaving 7 bases of the junction unmatched. This CDR3 is 16 amino acids long. The CDR3 is CASSSSGGASTGELFF. CDR3 DNA: TGTGCCAGCAGCAGTAGCGGGGGGGCCAGTACCGGGGAGCTGTTTTTT.

The V gene is TRBV14, the J gene TRBJ2-7; maybe TRBD1 (5 bases). V shed 8 bases and J shed 3 bases, with 14 bases lying between them. CDR1 and CDR2 from the germline V gene are SGHDN and FVKESK. This CDR3 has 13 amino acids. CDR3 in amino acids: CASADSAYYEQYF. The CDR3 DNA reads TGTGCCAGCGCCGACAGCGCCTACTACGAGCAGTACTTC.

This clone was found once. The chain has TRBV5-4 and TRBJ2-2; possible D gene TRBD2, 7 bases. Trimming removed 6 bases from V and 5 bases from J, with 17 bases in between. The CDR3 is made up of 15 amino acids. Germline V lookup: CDR1 SGHNT, CDR2 YYREEE (reference sequence). CDR3 amino acids: CASTPGGGHTGELFF. DNA of the CDR3: TGTGCCAGCACCCCCGGCGGGGGCCATACCGGGGAGCTGTTTTTT.

This chain uses TRBV3-1 (or the pseudogene TRBV3-2) with TRBJ2-1; tentatively, D is TRBD2 (6 bases). Germline assignment: CDR1 LGHDT and CDR2 YNNKEL (reference sequence). The V end lost 4 bases, the J end lost 7 bases, and 14 bases lay between the germline ends. CDR3 length equals 14 residues. This chain's CDR3 is CASSPLLEGNEQFF. The CDR3 DNA is TGTGCCAGCAGCCCCCTCTTGGAGGGAAATGAGCAGTTCTTC.

This clone showed up just a few times. V usage is TRBV19 and J usage is TRBJ2-3, with no clear D. Germline CDR1 LNHDA, CDR2 SQIVND (reference sequence). V was clipped by 4 bases and J by 2 bases, with 10 bases between them. The CDR3 is 14 amino acids. CDR3 in amino acids: CASSTSPATDTQYF. The CDR3 DNA is TGTGCCAGTAGTACCTCCCCAGCCACAGATACGCAGTATTTT.

The chain combines TRBV7-3 with TRBJ1-2, with 8 bases identical to TRBD1. This CDR3 has 12 residues. The germline gives CDR1 SGHTA, CDR2 FQGTGA. V shed 5 bases, J shed 7 bases, and the junction held 3 bases outside the gene matches. CDR3 sequence: CASSPGGIGYTF. CDR3 nucleotide sequence: TGTGCCAGCAGCCCAGGGGGCATTGGCTACACCTTC. Together with reference TRBV7-3 and TRBJ1-2, the CDR3 gives the full variable domain: GAGVSQTPSNKVTEKGKYVELRCDPISGHTALYWYRQSLGQGPEFLIYFQGTGAADDSGLPNDRFFAVRPEGSVSTLKIQRTERGDSAVYLCASSPGGIGYTFGSGTRLTVV.

This clone is medium-sized by share. The gene calls are TRBV19 and TRBJ2-2, with 11 nucleotides matching TRBD1. Germline assignment: CDR1 LNHDA and CDR2 SQIVND (reference sequence). The V segment lost 0 bases and the J segment 7 bases; nucleotides outside the gene matches: 4. CDR3 length equals 16 residues. The DNA for the CDR3 is TGTGCCAGTAGTATAGAAGGGACAGGGGGTCACGGGGAGCTGTTTTTT. This encodes CASSIEGTGGHGELFF. The whole variable domain, remainder taken from reference TRBV19 and TRBJ2-2, is DGGITQSPKYLFRKEGQNVTLSCEQNLNHDAMYWYRQDPGQGLRLIYYSQIVNDFQKGDIAEGYSVSREKKESFPLTVTSAQKNPTAFYLCASSIEGTGGHGELFFGEGSRLTVL.

The chain uses TRBV6-5 and TRBJ2-3; TRBD1 might be the D (6 bases). V was trimmed by 6 bases and J by 6 bases, leaving 13 bases between them. Looked up from germline, CDR1 is MNHEY and CDR2 is SVGAGI. This CDR3 has 13 residues. This chain's CDR3 is CASRANRVDTQYF. In DNA form, the CDR3 reads TGTGCCAGCAGGGCAAACAGGGTCGATACGCAGTATTTT.

This chain links TRBV5-1 with TRBJ2-2, with D possibly matching TRBD2 (6 bases). This CDR3 is built from 15 residues. Trimming removed 3 bases at V and 1 base at J, with 10 bases between. Germline V gives CDR1 SGHRS, CDR2 YFSETQ. CDR3 DNA sequence: TGCGCCAGCAGCTGGGACGGGGGGAACACCGGGGAGCTGTTTTTT. It is translated as CASSWDGGNTGELFF.

The rearrangement joins TRBV4-1 to TRBJ1-4; 8 bases match TRBD1. V lost 1 base and J lost 8; bases outside the gene matches: 0. Germline lookup yields CDR1 MGHRA and CDR2 YSYEKL. The CDR3 has 13 amino acids. The CDR3 DNA reads TGCGCCAGCAGCCAAGGACAGGGGGAAAAACTGTTTTTT. Encoded protein: CASSQGQGEKLFF.

This clone was seen only a few times. The genes are TRBV9 and TRBJ2-1, with 10 bases identical to TRBD2. Germline loops: CDR1 SGDLS, CDR2 YYNGEE. The J segment lost 6 bases and the V segment lost 5 bases, leaving 5 bases of the junction unmatched. This CDR3 is 14 amino acids long. Here the CDR3 DNA reads TGTGCCAGCAGTCATACTAGCGGGGTCAATGAGCAGTTCTTC. This gives the protein CASSHTSGVNEQFF.

This clone was counted only a few times. This sequence joins TRBV10-3 and TRBJ2-6; no definite D call. CDR1 ENHRY and CDR2 SYGVKD come from the germline V gene. This CDR3 is 15 amino acids long. V was pared by 2 bases and J by 0 bases, with 5 bases between. CDR3 DNA: TGTGCCATCAGTGAGGCCCCCTCTGGGGCCAACGTCCTGACTTTC. Its protein is CAISEAPSGANVLTF.